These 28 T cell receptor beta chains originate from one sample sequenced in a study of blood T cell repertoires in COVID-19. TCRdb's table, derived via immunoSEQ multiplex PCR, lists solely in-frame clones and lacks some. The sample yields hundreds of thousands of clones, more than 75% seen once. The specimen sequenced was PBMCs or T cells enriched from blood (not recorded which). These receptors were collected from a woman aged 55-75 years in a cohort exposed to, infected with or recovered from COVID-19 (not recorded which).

The chain's CDR3 is CASSYRGGAGQGYQETQYF. The CDR3 DNA follows: TGTGCCAGCAGTTACAGAGGTGGGGCGGGACAGGGTTACCAAGAGACCCAGTACTTC. The chain joins TRBV6-2 or TRBV6-3 to TRBJ2-5, with TRBD1 matching over 9 bases. CDR1 and CDR2 from the germline V gene are MNHEY and SVGEGT. Unmatched junction bases numbered 13, after V lost 2 bases and J lost 0 bases. The CDR3 length is 19 residues.

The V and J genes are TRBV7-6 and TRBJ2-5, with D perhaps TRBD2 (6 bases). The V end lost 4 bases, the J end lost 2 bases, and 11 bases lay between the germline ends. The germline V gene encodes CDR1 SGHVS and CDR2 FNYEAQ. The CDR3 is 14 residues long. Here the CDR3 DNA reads TGTGCCAGCAGCTCCGGACTATCACAAGAGACCCAGTACTTC. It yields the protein CASSSGLSQETQYF.

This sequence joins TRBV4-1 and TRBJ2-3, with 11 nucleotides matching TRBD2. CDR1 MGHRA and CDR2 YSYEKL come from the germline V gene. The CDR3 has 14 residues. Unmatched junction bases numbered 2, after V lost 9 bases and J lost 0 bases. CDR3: CARGLAASTDTQYF. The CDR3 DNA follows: TGCGCCAGGGGACTAGCGGCTAGCACAGATACGCAGTATTTT.

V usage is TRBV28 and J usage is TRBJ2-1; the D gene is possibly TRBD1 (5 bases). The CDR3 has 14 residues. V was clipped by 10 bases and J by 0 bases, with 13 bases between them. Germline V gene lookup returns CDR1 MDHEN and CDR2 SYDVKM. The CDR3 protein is CAIKTDSSYNEQFF. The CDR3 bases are TGTGCCATAAAGACAGACAGCTCCTACAATGAGCAGTTCTTC.

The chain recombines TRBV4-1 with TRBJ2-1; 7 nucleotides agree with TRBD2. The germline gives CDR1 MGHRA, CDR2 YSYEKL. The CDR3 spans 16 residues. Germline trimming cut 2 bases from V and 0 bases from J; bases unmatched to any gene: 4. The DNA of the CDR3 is TGCGCCAGCAGCCAATATGGCGGGAGCTCCTACAATGAGCAGTTCTTC. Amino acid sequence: CASSQYGGSSYNEQFF.

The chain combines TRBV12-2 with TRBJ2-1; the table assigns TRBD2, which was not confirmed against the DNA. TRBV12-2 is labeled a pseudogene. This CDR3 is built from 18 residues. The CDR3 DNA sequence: TGTGCAAGTCGCTTAGCGGGGACTAGCGGGAGCCTAGGGGATGAGCAGTTCTTC. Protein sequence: CASRLAGTSGSLGDEQFF.

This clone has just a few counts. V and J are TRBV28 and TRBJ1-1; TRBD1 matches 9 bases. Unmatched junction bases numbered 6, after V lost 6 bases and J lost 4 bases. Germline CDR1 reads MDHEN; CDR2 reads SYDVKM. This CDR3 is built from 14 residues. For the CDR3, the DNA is TGTGCCAGCAGAGAGAGACAGGGGGGCACTGAAGCTTTCTTT. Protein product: CASRERQGGTEAFF.

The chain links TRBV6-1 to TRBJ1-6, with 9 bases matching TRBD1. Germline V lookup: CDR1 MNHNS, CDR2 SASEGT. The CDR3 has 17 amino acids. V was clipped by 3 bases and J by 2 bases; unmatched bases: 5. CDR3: CASSDPQGAAYNSPLHF. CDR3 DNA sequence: TGTGCCAGCAGTGATCCACAGGGGGCTGCCTATAATTCACCCCTCCACTTT.

The DNA for the CDR3 is TGTGCCAGCAGCCAAGTGCGGGGGTCCTATGAAAAACTGTTTTTT. Translating it yields CASSQVRGSYEKLFF. The chain couples TRBV14 to TRBJ1-4; a weak D match, TRBD1 (5 bases). V gave up 1 base and J gave up 6 bases, with 12 bases separating them. Germline V lookup: CDR1 SGHDN, CDR2 FVKESK. The CDR3 spans 15 residues.

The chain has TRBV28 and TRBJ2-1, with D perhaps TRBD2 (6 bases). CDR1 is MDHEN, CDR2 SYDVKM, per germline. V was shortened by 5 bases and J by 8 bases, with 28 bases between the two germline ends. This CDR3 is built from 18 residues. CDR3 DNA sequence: TGTGCCAGCAGTCCCCACCCCGGTAGCCAGACTAGTCTACATGAGCAGTTCTTC. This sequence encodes CASSPHPGSQTSLHEQFF.

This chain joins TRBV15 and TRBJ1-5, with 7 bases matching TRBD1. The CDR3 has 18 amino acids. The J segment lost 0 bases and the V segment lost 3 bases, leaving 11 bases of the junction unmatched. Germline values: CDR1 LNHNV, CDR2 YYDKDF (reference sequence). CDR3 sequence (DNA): TGTGCCACCAGCAGCCGACAGGGAAGTTTGGGTAGCAATCAGCCCCAGCATTTT. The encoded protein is CATSSRQGSLGSNQPQHF.

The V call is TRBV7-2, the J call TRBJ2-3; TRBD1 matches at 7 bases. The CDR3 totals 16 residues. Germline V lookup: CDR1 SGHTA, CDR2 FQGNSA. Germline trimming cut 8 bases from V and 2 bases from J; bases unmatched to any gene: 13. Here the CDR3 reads CASQYRGGRNTDTQYF. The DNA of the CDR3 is TGTGCCAGCCAATACCGAGGGGGCCGAAACACAGATACGCAGTATTTT.

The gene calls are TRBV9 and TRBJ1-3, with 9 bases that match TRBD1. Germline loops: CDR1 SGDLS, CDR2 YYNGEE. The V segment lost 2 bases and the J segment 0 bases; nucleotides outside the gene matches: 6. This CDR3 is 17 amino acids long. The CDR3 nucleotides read TGTGCCAGCAGCGTTACAACAGGGGGCAGCTCTGGAAACACCATATATTTT. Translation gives CASSVTTGGSSGNTIYF.

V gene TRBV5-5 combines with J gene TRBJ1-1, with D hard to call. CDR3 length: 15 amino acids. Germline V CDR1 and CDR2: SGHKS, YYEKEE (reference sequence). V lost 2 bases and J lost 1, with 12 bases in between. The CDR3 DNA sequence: TGTGCCAGCAGCTTATCTCCGGTTTCGAACACTGAAGCTTTCTTT. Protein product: CASSLSPVSNTEAFF.

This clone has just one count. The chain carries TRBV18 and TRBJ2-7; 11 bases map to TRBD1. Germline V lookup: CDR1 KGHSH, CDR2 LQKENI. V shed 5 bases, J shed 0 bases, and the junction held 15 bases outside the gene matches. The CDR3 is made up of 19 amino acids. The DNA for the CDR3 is TGTGCCAGCTCATTCTACCCATCGACCGGGACAGGGGGCTCCTACGAGCAGTACTTC. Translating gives CASSFYPSTGTGGSYEQYF. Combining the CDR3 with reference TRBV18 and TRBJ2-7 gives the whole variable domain NAGVMQNPRHLVRRRGQEARLRCSPMKGHSHVYWYRQLPEEGLKFMVYLQKENIIDESGMPKERFSAEFPKEGPSILRIQQVVRGDSAAYFCASSFYPSTGTGGSYEQYFGPGTRLTVT.

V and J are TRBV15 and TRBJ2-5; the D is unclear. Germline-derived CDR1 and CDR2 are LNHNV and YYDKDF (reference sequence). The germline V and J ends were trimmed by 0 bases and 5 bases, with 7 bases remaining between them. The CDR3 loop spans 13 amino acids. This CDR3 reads CATSRDRRETQYF. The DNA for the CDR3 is TGTGCCACCAGCAGAGATCGCCGGGAGACCCAGTACTTC.

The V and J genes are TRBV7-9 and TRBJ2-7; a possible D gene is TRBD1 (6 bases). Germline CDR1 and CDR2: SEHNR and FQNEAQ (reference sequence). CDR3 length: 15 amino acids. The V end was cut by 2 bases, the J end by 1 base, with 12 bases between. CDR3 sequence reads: CASSLRTAASYEQYF. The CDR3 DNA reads TGTGCCAGCAGCTTAAGGACAGCAGCGTCCTACGAGCAGTACTTC.

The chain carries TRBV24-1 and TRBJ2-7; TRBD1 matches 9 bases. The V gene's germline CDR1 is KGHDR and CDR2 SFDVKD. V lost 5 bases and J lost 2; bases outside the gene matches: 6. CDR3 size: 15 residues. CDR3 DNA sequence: TGTGCCACCAGTGGTTCCGGGACAGGGACCTACGAGCAGTACTTC. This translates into CATSGSGTGTYEQYF.

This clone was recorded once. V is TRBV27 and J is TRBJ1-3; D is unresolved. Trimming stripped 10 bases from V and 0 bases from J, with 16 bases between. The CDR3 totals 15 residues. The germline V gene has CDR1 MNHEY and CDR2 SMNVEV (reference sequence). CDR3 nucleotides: TGTGCCACCAGGAGACGGGGAACCTCTGGAAACACCATATATTTT. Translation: CATRRRGTSGNTIYF.

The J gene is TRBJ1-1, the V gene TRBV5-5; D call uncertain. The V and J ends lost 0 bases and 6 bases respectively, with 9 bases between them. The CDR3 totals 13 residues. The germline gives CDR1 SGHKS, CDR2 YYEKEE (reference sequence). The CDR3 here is CASSLAGVPEAFF. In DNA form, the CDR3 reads TGTGCCAGCAGCTTGGCGGGTGTCCCTGAAGCTTTCTTT.

In DNA form, the CDR3 reads TGTGCCAGCAGCTTAGAGGGACAGTCAACTAATGAAAAACTGTTTTTT. It codes for CASSLEGQSTNEKLFF. The chain couples TRBV7-2 to TRBJ1-4; 7 nucleotides line up with TRBD1. CDR3 length equals 16 residues. The V gene end was trimmed by 1 base and the J gene end by 0 bases; junction bases not matched to a gene: 2. CDR1 SGHTA and CDR2 FQGNSA come from the germline V gene.

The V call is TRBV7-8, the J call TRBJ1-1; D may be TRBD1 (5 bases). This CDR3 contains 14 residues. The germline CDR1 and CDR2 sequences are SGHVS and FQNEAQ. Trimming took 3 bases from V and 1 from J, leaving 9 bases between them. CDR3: CASSFGGTNTEAFF. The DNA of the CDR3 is TGTGCCAGCAGCTTTGGGGGGACGAACACTGAAGCTTTCTTT.

This CDR3 reads CASSRVPGLGSYEQYF. The CDR3 nucleotides are TGCGCCAGCAGCCGAGTTCCAGGGTTAGGTTCCTACGAGCAGTACTTC. V and J are TRBV4-1 and TRBJ2-7; weak D call: TRBD1 (5 bases). Trimming removed 4 bases from V and 1 base from J, with 17 bases in between. Germline CDR1 reads MGHRA; CDR2 reads YSYEKL. This CDR3 comprises 16 residues.

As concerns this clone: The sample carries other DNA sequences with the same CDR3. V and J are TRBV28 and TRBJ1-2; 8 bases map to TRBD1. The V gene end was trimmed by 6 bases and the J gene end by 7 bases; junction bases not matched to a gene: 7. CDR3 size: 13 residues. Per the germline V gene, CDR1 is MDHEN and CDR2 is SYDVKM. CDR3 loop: CASRLTGVGGYTF. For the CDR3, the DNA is TGTGCCAGCAGATTGACAGGGGTGGGTGGCTACACCTTC.

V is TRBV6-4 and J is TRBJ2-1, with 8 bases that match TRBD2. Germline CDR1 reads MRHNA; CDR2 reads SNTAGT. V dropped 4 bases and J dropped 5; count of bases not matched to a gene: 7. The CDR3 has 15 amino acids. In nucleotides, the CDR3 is TGTGCCAGCAGTGGGGGGCGAGCGGGAGACAATGAGCAGTTCTTC. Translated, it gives CASSGGRAGDNEQFF.

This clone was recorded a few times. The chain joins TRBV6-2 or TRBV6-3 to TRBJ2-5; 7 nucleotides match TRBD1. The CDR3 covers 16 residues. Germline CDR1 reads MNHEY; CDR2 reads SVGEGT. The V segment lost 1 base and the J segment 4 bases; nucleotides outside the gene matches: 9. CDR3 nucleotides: TGTGCCAGCAGTTACTTTGGCAGGGGGTCGTTAGAGACCCAGTACTTC. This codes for CASSYFGRGSLETQYF.

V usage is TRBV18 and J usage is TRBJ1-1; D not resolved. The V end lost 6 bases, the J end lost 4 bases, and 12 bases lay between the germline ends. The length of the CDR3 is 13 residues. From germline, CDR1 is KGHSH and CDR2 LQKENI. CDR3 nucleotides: TGTGCCAGCTCTCTGACAAAACCCACTGAAGCTTTCTTT. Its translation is CASSLTKPTEAFF. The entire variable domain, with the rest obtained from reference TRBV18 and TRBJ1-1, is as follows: NAGVMQNPRHLVRRRGQEARLRCSPMKGHSHVYWYRQLPEEGLKFMVYLQKENIIDESGMPKERFSAEFPKEGPSILRIQQVVRGDSAAYFCASSLTKPTEAFFGQGTRLTVV.

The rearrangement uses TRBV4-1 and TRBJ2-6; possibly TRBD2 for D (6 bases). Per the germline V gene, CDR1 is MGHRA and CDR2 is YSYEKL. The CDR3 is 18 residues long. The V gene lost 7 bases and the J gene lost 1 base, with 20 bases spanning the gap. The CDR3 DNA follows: TGCGCCAGCAACCGCGGCGGGACTGGCGAATCTGGGGCCAACGTCCTGACTTTC. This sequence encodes CASNRGGTGESGANVLTF.